This T cell receptor beta chain appears in the sequencing data of a study of T cell repertoires in aging, cancer and after chemotherapy. Overall study context: Donor ages fell into six groups from 30 or younger up to 70 or older. Pre- and post-chemotherapy samples were paired from glioblastoma patients treated with temozolomide-based therapy. The study's findings and limits: Loss of evenness, beyond lost richness, contributed to age-related TCR diversity decline in cancer patients. Across the chemotherapy interval, each cancer cohort showed higher median generation probability, suggesting thymic rebound.

For this clonotype: Its matching antigen is unknown.

Rearranged V-D-J TRB sequences were amplified with a mixed TRB-A/B primer pool. MiXCR, applied by TCRdb to the multiplex PCR reads, yields one record per CDR3 protein. The profile shows 19,000 or so distinct CDR3 sequences, over 35% of them singletons. Germline V gene lookup returns CDR1 MNHEY and CDR2 SVGEGT. J was trimmed by 8 bases and V by 4 bases; bases with no gene match: 4. This CDR3 is built from 15 residues. The template was genomic DNA from peripheral blood, not RNA. The clonotype was recovered from a human donor with a solid tumor. The V gene is TRBV6-2 or TRBV6-3, the J gene TRBJ2-1, with 14 bases fitting TRBD2. Sequencing input: blood. CDR3 nucleotides: TGTGCCAGCAGTTTCCCGGGACTAGCGGGAGATGAGCAGTTCTTC. It translates to CASSFPGLAGDEQFF.